This is a list of T cell receptor beta chains from one sample in a study of T cell changes during pregnancy in multiple sclerosis. TCRdb's copy holds only in-frame clones and misses some; the assay was immunoSEQ multiplex PCR. The sample includes about 49,000 clones, more than 85% seen only once; the top ten take around 1%. This specimen consisted of peripheral blood, obtained after pregnancy. These receptors were obtained from a female donor with multiple sclerosis, enrolled in a pregnancy study. The CDR3 runs from the conserved cysteine through the conserved F or W. Fields, in order: V gene, J gene, CDR3 length, D gene, clone size, CDR3 protein, CDR3 DNA. D genes are given only for firm matches. A row's size may be missing; if present it is once, few, many or a size class.

V gene: TRBV2; J gene: TRBJ2-2; CDR3 length: 16; D gene: TRBD2; clone size: .; CDR3 protein: CASSVGRGSNTGELFF; CDR3 DNA: TGTGCCAGCAGTGTAGGGCGGGGGTCGAACACCGGGGAGCTGTTTTTT
V gene: TRBV18; J gene: TRBJ2-7; CDR3 length: 14; D gene: .; clone size: .; CDR3 protein: CASSPIQAAYEQYF; CDR3 DNA: TGTGCCAGCTCACCAATCCAGGCCGCCTACGAGCAGTACTTC
V gene: TRBV2; J gene: TRBJ2-3; CDR3 length: 11; D gene: .; clone size: .; CDR3 protein: CANSGQDTQYF; CDR3 DNA: TGTGCCAACTCAGGGCAAGATACGCAGTATTTT
V gene: TRBV7-9; J gene: TRBJ1-5; CDR3 length: 15; D gene: .; clone size: once; CDR3 protein: CASSPGGGGGQPQHF; CDR3 DNA: TGTGCCAGCAGCCCCGGGGGGGGAGGAGGACAGCCCCAGCATTTT
V gene: TRBV29-1; J gene: TRBJ1-6; CDR3 length: 13; D gene: .; clone size: .; CDR3 protein: CSVRPDFNSPLHF; CDR3 DNA: TGCAGCGTCCGTCCTGACTTTAATTCACCCCTCCACTTT
V gene: TRBV11-2; J gene: TRBJ2-5; CDR3 length: 15; D gene: TRBD2; clone size: .; CDR3 protein: CASSLALTSGGTQYF; CDR3 DNA: TGTGCCAGCAGCTTAGCCCTTACTAGCGGGGGGACCCAGTACTTC
V gene: TRBV21-1; J gene: TRBJ1-6; CDR3 length: 18; D gene: .; clone size: .; CDR3 protein: CASSLGTASHPTYSPLHF; CDR3 DNA: TGTGCCAGCAGCCTTGGTACGGCTTCCCATCCGACTTATTCACCCCTCCACTTT
V gene: TRBV10-3; J gene: TRBJ2-7; CDR3 length: 12; D gene: .; clone size: .; CDR3 protein: CATTPGTYEQYF; CDR3 DNA: TGTGCCACCACCCCCGGGACCTACGAGCAGTACTTC
V gene: TRBV18; J gene: TRBJ2-7; CDR3 length: 14; D gene: .; clone size: once; CDR3 protein: CASSPIRGTYEQYF; CDR3 DNA: TGCGCCAGCTCACCAATAAGGGGAACCTACGAGCAGTACTTC
V gene: TRBV15; J gene: TRBJ2-2; CDR3 length: 15; D gene: TRBD1; clone size: .; CDR3 protein: CATSGQGARNGELFF; CDR3 DNA: TGTGCCACCAGCGGACAGGGGGCGCGGAACGGGGAGCTGTTTTTT
V gene: TRBV19; J gene: TRBJ1-2; CDR3 length: 14; D gene: .; clone size: .; CDR3 protein: CASSITGIGDGYTF; CDR3 DNA: TGTGCCAGTAGTATAACGGGGATTGGCGATGGCTACACCTTC
V gene: TRBV5-1; J gene: TRBJ1-2; CDR3 length: 16; D gene: TRBD1; clone size: .; CDR3 protein: CASSLAGTGNSYGYTF; CDR3 DNA: TGCGCCAGCAGCTTGGCCGGGACAGGGAATAGCTATGGCTACACCTTC
V gene: TRBV9; J gene: TRBJ2-3; CDR3 length: 16; D gene: TRBD2; clone size: .; CDR3 protein: CASSVAGGSLADTQYF; CDR3 DNA: TGTGCCAGCAGCGTAGCGGGAGGTTCCTTGGCAGATACGCAGTATTTT
V gene: TRBV4-1; J gene: TRBJ1-2; CDR3 length: 14; D gene: TRBD1; clone size: .; CDR3 protein: CASSQETGNYGYTF; CDR3 DNA: TGCGCCAGCAGCCAAGAGACAGGGAACTATGGCTACACCTTC
V gene: TRBV9; J gene: TRBJ2-5; CDR3 length: 15; D gene: .; clone size: .; CDR3 protein: CASSVEALVTETQYF; CDR3 DNA: TGTGCCAGCAGCGTAGAAGCCCTAGTGACTGAGACCCAGTACTTC
V gene: TRBV7-3; J gene: TRBJ1-1; CDR3 length: 14; D gene: TRBD1; clone size: few; CDR3 protein: CASRPRQGANEAFF; CDR3 DNA: TGTGCCAGCAGGCCACGACAGGGGGCAAATGAAGCTTTCTTT
V gene: TRBV7-9; J gene: TRBJ1-1; CDR3 length: 13; D gene: TRBD1; clone size: few; CDR3 protein: CASIGQGNTEAFF; CDR3 DNA: TGTGCCAGCATCGGACAGGGGAACACTGAAGCTTTCTTT
V gene: TRBV5-6; J gene: TRBJ1-2; CDR3 length: 14; D gene: .; clone size: .; CDR3 protein: CASSFPGLAYGYTF; CDR3 DNA: TGTGCCAGCAGCTTCCCAGGGTTGGCCTATGGCTACACCTTC
V gene: TRBV18; J gene: TRBJ2-7; CDR3 length: 15; D gene: .; clone size: once; CDR3 protein: CASSPPATSSYEQYF; CDR3 DNA: TGTGCCAGCTCACCACCGGCGACTAGCTCCTACGAGCAGTACTTC
V gene: TRBV7-3; J gene: TRBJ2-7; CDR3 length: 13; D gene: TRBD1; clone size: .; CDR3 protein: CASSLMDRDEQYF; CDR3 DNA: TGTGCCAGCAGCTTAATGGACAGGGACGAGCAGTACTTC
V gene: TRBV2; J gene: TRBJ1-4; CDR3 length: 13; D gene: .; clone size: .; CDR3 protein: CASIRQVNEKLFF; CDR3 DNA: TGTGCCAGCATAAGACAGGTTAATGAAAAACTGTTTTTT
V gene: TRBV19; J gene: TRBJ2-1; CDR3 length: 18; D gene: TRBD2; clone size: medium-sized; CDR3 protein: CASSMTLAGGSSYNEQFF; CDR3 DNA: TGTGCCAGTAGTATGACACTAGCGGGGGGAAGCTCCTACAATGAGCAGTTCTTC
V gene: TRBV5-6; J gene: TRBJ1-3; CDR3 length: 15; D gene: .; clone size: .; CDR3 protein: CASTPLGGSGNTIYF; CDR3 DNA: TGTGCCAGCACCCCCCTGGGGGGCTCTGGAAACACCATATATTTT
V gene: TRBV7-3; J gene: TRBJ1-2; CDR3 length: 15; D gene: TRBD1; clone size: once; CDR3 protein: CASSPGQGAAYGYTF; CDR3 DNA: TGTGCCAGCAGCCCGGGACAGGGGGCGGCCTATGGCTACACCTTC
V gene: TRBV4-1; J gene: TRBJ1-2; CDR3 length: 15; D gene: .; clone size: .; CDR3 protein: CASSQDRTISYGYTF; CDR3 DNA: TGCGCCAGCAGCCAAGATAGGACAATATCCTATGGCTACACCTTC
V gene: TRBV6-5; J gene: TRBJ1-1; CDR3 length: 14; D gene: .; clone size: .; CDR3 protein: CASGIAGANTEAFF; CDR3 DNA: TGTGCCAGCGGCATAGCGGGGGCTAACACTGAAGCTTTCTTT
V gene: TRBV14; J gene: TRBJ1-6; CDR3 length: 15; D gene: .; clone size: .; CDR3 protein: CASSQDTGSRSPLHF; CDR3 DNA: TGTGCCAGCAGCCAAGACACAGGGTCGCGGTCACCCCTCCACTTT
V gene: TRBV7-2; J gene: TRBJ2-7; CDR3 length: 15; D gene: TRBD2; clone size: .; CDR3 protein: CASSAGEGLIYEQYF; CDR3 DNA: TGTGCCAGCAGCGCCGGGGAGGGACTAATCTACGAGCAGTACTTC
V gene: TRBV2; J gene: TRBJ2-5; CDR3 length: 14; D gene: TRBD1; clone size: .; CDR3 protein: CASTLDRGRETQYF; CDR3 DNA: TGTGCCAGCACCCTCGACAGGGGTAGGGAGACCCAGTACTTC
V gene: TRBV18; J gene: TRBJ1-1; CDR3 length: 15; D gene: .; clone size: few; CDR3 protein: CASSPLGGLYTEAFF; CDR3 DNA: TGTGCCAGCTCACCCCTGGGGGGACTCTACACTGAAGCTTTCTTT
V gene: TRBV5-6; J gene: TRBJ2-3; CDR3 length: 15; D gene: TRBD2; clone size: .; CDR3 protein: CASSLRTSGADTQYF; CDR3 DNA: TGTGCCAGCAGCTTAAGGACTAGTGGCGCAGATACGCAGTATTTT
V gene: TRBV19; J gene: TRBJ2-3; CDR3 length: 13; D gene: .; clone size: .; CDR3 protein: CASRGVNTDTQYF; CDR3 DNA: TGTGCCAGCAGGGGCGTTAACACAGATACGCAGTATTTT
V gene: TRBV5-5; J gene: TRBJ2-2; CDR3 length: 14; D gene: TRBD2; clone size: .; CDR3 protein: CASSRGGNTGELFF; CDR3 DNA: TGTGCCAGCAGCCGGGGGGGGAACACCGGGGAGCTGTTTTTT
V gene: TRBV30; J gene: TRBJ2-1; CDR3 length: 17; D gene: TRBD1; clone size: .; CDR3 protein: CAWSFEDRGTYPSAQFF; CDR3 DNA: TGTGCCTGGAGTTTTGAGGACAGGGGGACCTACCCTTCAGCACAGTTCTTC
V gene: TRBV11-3; J gene: TRBJ2-2; CDR3 length: 16; D gene: TRBD2; clone size: .; CDR3 protein: CASSLVLAGNTGELFF; CDR3 DNA: TGTGCCAGCAGCTTAGTTTTAGCGGGGAACACCGGGGAGCTGTTTTTT
V gene: TRBV7-2; J gene: TRBJ2-1; CDR3 length: 12; D gene: .; clone size: .; CDR3 protein: CASSFYMNEQFF; CDR3 DNA: TGTGCCAGCAGCTTCTATATGAATGAGCAGTTCTTC
V gene: TRBV27; J gene: TRBJ1-1; CDR3 length: 15; D gene: .; clone size: .; CDR3 protein: CASSIWGRENTEAFF; CDR3 DNA: TGTGCCAGCAGTATATGGGGGAGGGAAAACACTGAAGCTTTCTTT
V gene: TRBV6-4; J gene: TRBJ2-3; CDR3 length: 14; D gene: TRBD2; clone size: .; CDR3 protein: CASSSGGDTDTQYF; CDR3 DNA: TGTGCCAGCAGTAGCGGGGGTGACACAGATACGCAGTATTTT
V gene: TRBV28; J gene: TRBJ1-1; CDR3 length: 14; D gene: TRBD1; clone size: .; CDR3 protein: CASTPWTGVTEAFF; CDR3 DNA: TGTGCCAGCACCCCTTGGACAGGGGTCACTGAAGCTTTCTTT
V gene: TRBV4-3; J gene: TRBJ2-3; CDR3 length: 14; D gene: .; clone size: .; CDR3 protein: CASSQVTNTDTQYF; CDR3 DNA: TGCGCCAGCAGCCAAGTGACTAACACAGATACGCAGTATTTT
V gene: TRBV11-3; J gene: TRBJ2-1; CDR3 length: 18; D gene: TRBD2; clone size: .; CDR3 protein: CASSPRSLAGGIYNEQFF; CDR3 DNA: TGTGCCAGCAGCCCCAGAAGCCTAGCGGGGGGGATATACAATGAGCAGTTCTTC
V gene: TRBV7-2; J gene: TRBJ1-2; CDR3 length: 13; D gene: .; clone size: once; CDR3 protein: CASSLELMEGYTF; CDR3 DNA: TGTGCCAGCAGCTTAGAGTTGATGGAGGGCTACACCTTC
V gene: TRBV5-1; J gene: TRBJ1-1; CDR3 length: 14; D gene: .; clone size: .; CDR3 protein: CASSLAPGDTEAFF; CDR3 DNA: TGCGCCAGCAGCTTGGCCCCAGGGGACACTGAAGCTTTCTTT
V gene: TRBV6-1; J gene: TRBJ1-5; CDR3 length: 15; D gene: TRBD1; clone size: once; CDR3 protein: CASRGGQGGDQPQHF; CDR3 DNA: TGTGCCAGCAGGGGGGGACAGGGCGGGGATCAGCCCCAGCATTTT
V gene: TRBV6-1; J gene: TRBJ2-7; CDR3 length: 14; D gene: .; clone size: .; CDR3 protein: CASSEDDRGYEQYF; CDR3 DNA: TGTGCCAGCAGTGAAGACGACAGAGGCTACGAGCAGTACTTC
V gene: TRBV29-1; J gene: TRBJ2-3; CDR3 length: 14; D gene: .; clone size: few; CDR3 protein: CSVSAGGSTDTQYF; CDR3 DNA: TGCAGCGTTTCCGCGGGCGGCAGCACAGATACGCAGTATTTT
V gene: TRBV28; J gene: TRBJ2-1; CDR3 length: 14; D gene: TRBD1; clone size: .; CDR3 protein: CASSMDRAKNEQFF; CDR3 DNA: TGTGCCAGCAGCATGGACAGGGCCAAGAATGAGCAGTTCTTC
V gene: TRBV15; J gene: TRBJ2-1; CDR3 length: 15; D gene: .; clone size: .; CDR3 protein: CATSRDRVSDNEQFF; CDR3 DNA: TGTGCCACCAGCAGAGATCGGGTAAGCGACAATGAGCAGTTCTTC
V gene: TRBV6-1; J gene: TRBJ2-2; CDR3 length: 15; D gene: TRBD2; clone size: .; CDR3 protein: CASSPLAGGSGELFF; CDR3 DNA: TGTGCCAGCAGCCCACTAGCGGGGGGGTCCGGGGAGCTGTTTTTT
V gene: TRBV25-1; J gene: TRBJ1-2; CDR3 length: 16; D gene: .; clone size: .; CDR3 protein: CASSEGGGASIFDYTF; CDR3 DNA: TGTGCCAGCAGTGAAGGGGGGGGCGCCTCAATCTTTGACTACACCTTC
V gene: TRBV9; J gene: TRBJ1-4; CDR3 length: 15; D gene: TRBD1; clone size: .; CDR3 protein: CASSARQGAGEKLFF; CDR3 DNA: TGTGCCAGCAGTGCTCGACAGGGGGCAGGGGAAAAACTGTTTTTT
V gene: TRBV6-1; J gene: TRBJ2-7; CDR3 length: 15; D gene: .; clone size: once; CDR3 protein: CASIPPTGWSYEQYF; CDR3 DNA: TGTGCCAGCATCCCCCCGACAGGCTGGAGCTACGAGCAGTACTTC
V gene: TRBV6-4; J gene: TRBJ2-1; CDR3 length: 18; D gene: TRBD2; clone size: .; CDR3 protein: CASSDSRTSGGAVNEQFF; CDR3 DNA: TGTGCCAGCAGTGACAGCCGAACTAGCGGGGGGGCCGTAAATGAGCAGTTCTTC